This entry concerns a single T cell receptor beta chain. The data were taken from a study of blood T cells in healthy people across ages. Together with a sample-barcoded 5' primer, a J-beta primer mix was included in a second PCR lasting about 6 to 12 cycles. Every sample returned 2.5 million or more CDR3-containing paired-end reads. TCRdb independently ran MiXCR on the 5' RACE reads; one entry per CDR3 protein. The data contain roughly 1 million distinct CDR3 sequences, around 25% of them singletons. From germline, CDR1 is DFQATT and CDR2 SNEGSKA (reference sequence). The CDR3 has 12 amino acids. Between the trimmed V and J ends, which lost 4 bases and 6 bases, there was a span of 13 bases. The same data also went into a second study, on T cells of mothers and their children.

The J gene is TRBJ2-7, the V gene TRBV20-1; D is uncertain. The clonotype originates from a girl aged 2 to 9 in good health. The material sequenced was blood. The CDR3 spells CSANDGRSEQYF. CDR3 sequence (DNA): TGCAGTGCTAACGACGGGCGGAGCGAGCAGTACTTC.